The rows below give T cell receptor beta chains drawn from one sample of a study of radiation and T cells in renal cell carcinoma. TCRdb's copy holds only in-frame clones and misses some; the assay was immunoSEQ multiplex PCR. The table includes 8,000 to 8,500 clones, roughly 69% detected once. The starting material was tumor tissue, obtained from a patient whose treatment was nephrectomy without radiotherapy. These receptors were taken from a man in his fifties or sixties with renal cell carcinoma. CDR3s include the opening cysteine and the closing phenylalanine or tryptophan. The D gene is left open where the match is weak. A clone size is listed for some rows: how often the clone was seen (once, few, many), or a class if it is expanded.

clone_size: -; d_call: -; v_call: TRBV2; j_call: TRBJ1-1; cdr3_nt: TGTGCCAGCAGTGAAGGGGTGGGCACTGAAGCTTTCTTT; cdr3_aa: CASSEGVGTEAFF
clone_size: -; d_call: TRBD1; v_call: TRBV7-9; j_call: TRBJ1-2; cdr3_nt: TGTGCCAGCAGCTTATCCCTTTTGAGGACAGGGCATGGCTACACCTTC; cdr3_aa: CASSLSLLRTGHGYTF
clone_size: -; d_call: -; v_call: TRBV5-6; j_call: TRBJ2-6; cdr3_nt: TGTGCCAGCAGCAGGAGGGGGCTCCTCTCTGGGGCCAACGTCCTGACTTTC; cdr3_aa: CASSRRGLLSGANVLTF
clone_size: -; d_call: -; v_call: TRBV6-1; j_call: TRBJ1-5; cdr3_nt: TGTGCCAGCAGTGAAGCTGAGGCGGACCCACTGAGGAGCAATCAGCCCCAGCATTTT; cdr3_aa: CASSEAEADPLRSNQPQHF
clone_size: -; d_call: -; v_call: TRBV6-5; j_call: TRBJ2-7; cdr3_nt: TGTGCCAGCAGTTACTCACCGGGACTTACCTACGAGCAGTACTTC; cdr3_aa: CASSYSPGLTYEQYF
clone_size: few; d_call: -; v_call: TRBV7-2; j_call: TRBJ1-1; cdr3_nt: TGTGCCAGCAGCTTAGAAGTCACAGTGGAAGCTTTCTTT; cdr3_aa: CASSLEVTVEAFF
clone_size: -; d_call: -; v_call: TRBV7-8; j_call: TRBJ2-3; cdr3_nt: TGTGCCAGCAGCTCCGCTCCTCAAGGGCCTGTGGGGGATACGCAGTATTTT; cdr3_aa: CASSSAPQGPVGDTQYF
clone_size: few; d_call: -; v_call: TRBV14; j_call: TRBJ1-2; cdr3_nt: TGTGCCAGCAGCCGAGCAGGGGTGCATGGCTACACCTTC; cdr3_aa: CASSRAGVHGYTF
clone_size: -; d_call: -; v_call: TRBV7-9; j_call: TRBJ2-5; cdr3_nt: TGTGCCAGCAGCTGGCGACAGGTCCCAGAGACCCAGTACTTC; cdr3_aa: CASSWRQVPETQYF
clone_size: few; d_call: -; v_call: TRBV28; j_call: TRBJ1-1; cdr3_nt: TGTGCCAGCAGTAGGTTTCCTGAAGCTTTCTTT; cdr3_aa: CASSRFPEAFF
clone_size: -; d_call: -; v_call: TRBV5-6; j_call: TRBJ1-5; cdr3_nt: TGTGCCAGCAGCTCCCTCCTGGGCGGGGGCAATCAGCCCCAGCATTTT; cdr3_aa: CASSSLLGGGNQPQHF
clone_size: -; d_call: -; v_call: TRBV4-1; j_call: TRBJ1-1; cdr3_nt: TGCGCCACGCATCCAGGAGGGGGGGGAGGCACTGAAGCTTTCTTT; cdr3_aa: CATHPGGGGGTEAFF
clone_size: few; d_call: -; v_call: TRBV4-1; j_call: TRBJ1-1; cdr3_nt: TGCGCCAGCAGCCCCGCGGGACTAAGGAACACTGAAGCTTTCTTT; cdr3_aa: CASSPAGLRNTEAFF
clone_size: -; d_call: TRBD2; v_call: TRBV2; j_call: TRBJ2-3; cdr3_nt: TGTGCCAGCAGTGAGAGGGGGACTAGCGGAAGCACAGATACGCAGTATTTT; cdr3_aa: CASSERGTSGSTDTQYF
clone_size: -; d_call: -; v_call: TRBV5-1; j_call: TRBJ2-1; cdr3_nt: TGCGCCAGCAGCCCCGGACTAAAAGGGGACAATGAGCAGTTCTTC; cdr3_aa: CASSPGLKGDNEQFF
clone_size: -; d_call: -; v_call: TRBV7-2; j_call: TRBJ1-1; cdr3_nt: TGTGCCAGCAGCTGGACGGTGAACACTGAAGCTTTCTTT; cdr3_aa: CASSWTVNTEAFF
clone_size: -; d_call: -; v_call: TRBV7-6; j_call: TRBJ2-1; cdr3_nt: TGTGCCAGCAGCAGCGTGCAGGGGCCCTACAATGAGCAGTTCTTC; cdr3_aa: CASSSVQGPYNEQFF
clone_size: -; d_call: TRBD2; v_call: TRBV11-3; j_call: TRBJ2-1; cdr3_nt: TGTGCCAGCAGCCCCGAACTAGCGGGTCGTAATGAGCAGTTCTTC; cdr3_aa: CASSPELAGRNEQFF
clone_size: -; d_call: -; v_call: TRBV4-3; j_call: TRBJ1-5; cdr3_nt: TGCGCCAGCAGCCAAGACAGGAATCAGCCCCAGCATTTT; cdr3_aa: CASSQDRNQPQHF
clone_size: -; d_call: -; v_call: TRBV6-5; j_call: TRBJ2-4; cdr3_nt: TGTGCCAGCCAGGGTTCTGGCAAAAACATTCAGTACTTC; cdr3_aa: CASQGSGKNIQYF
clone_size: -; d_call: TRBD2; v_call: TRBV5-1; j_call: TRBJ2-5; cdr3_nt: TGCGCCAGCAGCTTGGGGGGGATCACTAGCGCCCAAGAGACCCAGTACTTC; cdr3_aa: CASSLGGITSAQETQYF
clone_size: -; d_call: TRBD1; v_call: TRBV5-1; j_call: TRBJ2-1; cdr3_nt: TGCGCCAGCGGGACAGGGGCGGACAATGAGCAGTTCTTC; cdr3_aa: CASGTGADNEQFF
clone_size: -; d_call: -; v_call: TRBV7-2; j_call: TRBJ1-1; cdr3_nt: TGTGCCAGCAGCTTCACTTGGCAGTCCCCTGAAGCTTTCTTT; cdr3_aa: CASSFTWQSPEAFF
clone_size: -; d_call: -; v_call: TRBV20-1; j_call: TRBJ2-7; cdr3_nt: TGCAGTGCTGGGGAGTCCTACGAGCAGTACTTC; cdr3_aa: CSAGESYEQYF
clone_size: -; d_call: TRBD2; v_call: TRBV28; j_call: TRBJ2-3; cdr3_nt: TGTGCCAGCAGTTTATTAACCCGGGGGACTAGCGGGAGGCGGGATACGCAGTATTTT; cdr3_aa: CASSLLTRGTSGRRDTQYF
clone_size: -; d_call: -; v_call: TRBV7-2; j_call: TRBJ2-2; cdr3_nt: TGTGCCAGCAACGACAGGACGGGCACCGGGGAGCTGTTTTTT; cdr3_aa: CASNDRTGTGELFF
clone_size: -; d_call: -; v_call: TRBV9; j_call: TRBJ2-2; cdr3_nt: TGTGCCAGCAGCTTTAACAGGGCCGACACCGGGGAGCTGTTTTTT; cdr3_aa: CASSFNRADTGELFF
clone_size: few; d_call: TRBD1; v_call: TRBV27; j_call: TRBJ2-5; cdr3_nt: TGTGCCAGCAGTTTATCCCCTCAAGACAGGGGAGAGACCCAGTACTTC; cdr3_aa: CASSLSPQDRGETQYF
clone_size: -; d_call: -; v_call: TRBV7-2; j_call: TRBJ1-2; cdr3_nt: TGTGCCAGCAGCCCCGGGACATCTTATGGCTACACCTTC; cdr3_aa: CASSPGTSYGYTF
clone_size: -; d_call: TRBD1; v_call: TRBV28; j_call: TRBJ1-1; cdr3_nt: TGTGCCAGCCCAGACAGGGACGCGGGCAACACTGAAGCTTTCTTT; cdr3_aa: CASPDRDAGNTEAFF
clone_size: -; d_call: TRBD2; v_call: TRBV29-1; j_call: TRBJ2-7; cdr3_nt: TGCAGCGTTGAAGAATCTAAGGCTAGCGGAACCTACGAGCAGTACTTC; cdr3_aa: CSVEESKASGTYEQYF
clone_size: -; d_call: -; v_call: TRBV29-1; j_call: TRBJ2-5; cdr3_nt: TGCAGCGATGAGGAGACCCAGTACTTC; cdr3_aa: CSDEETQYF
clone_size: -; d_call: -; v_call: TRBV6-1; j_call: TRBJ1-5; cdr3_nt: TGTGCCCACGGGACTGCGGGGGGATGGAATCAGCCCCAGCATTTT; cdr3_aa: CAHGTAGGWNQPQHF
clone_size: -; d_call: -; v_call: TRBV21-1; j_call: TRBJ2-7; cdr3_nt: TGTGCCAGCAGAAATGGGACAGGACAGAATACGACCTCCTACGAGCAGTACTTC; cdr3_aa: CASRNGTGQNTTSYEQYF
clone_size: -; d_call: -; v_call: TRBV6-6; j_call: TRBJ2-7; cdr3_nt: TGTGCCAGCCTTAGATCTGGGGTTGACGAGCAGTACTTC; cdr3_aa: CASLRSGVDEQYF
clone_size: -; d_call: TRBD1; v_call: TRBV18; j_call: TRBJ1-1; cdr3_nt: TGTGCCAGCTCACTACAGGGGATTACGAACACTGAAGCTTTCTTT; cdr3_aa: CASSLQGITNTEAFF
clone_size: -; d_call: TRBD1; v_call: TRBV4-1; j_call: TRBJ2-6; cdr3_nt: TGCGCCAGCAGCCAATGGGGGACAGCATCTGGGGCCAACGTCCTGACTTTC; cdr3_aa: CASSQWGTASGANVLTF
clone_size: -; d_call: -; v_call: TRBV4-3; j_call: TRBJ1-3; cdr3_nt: TGCGCCAGCAGCCCTATTCAGGGAAACACCATATATTTT; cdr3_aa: CASSPIQGNTIYF
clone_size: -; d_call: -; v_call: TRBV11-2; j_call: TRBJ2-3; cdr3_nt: TGTGCCAGCAGCTTCTTTCTAGCGTCTAGCACAGATACGCAGTATTTT; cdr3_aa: CASSFFLASSTDTQYF
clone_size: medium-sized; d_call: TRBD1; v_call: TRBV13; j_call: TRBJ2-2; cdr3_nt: TGTGCCAGTGGGGACAGGGGGACCACCGGGGAGCTGTTTTTT; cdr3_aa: CASGDRGTTGELFF
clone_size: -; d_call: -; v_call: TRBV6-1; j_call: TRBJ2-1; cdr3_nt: TGTGCCAGCAGATTGGGCAATGAGCAGTTCTTC; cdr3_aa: CASRLGNEQFF
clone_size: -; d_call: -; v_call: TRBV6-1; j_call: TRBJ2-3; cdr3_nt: TGTGCCAGCAGTGACGGGGGTTTCCACACAGATACGCAGTATTTT; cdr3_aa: CASSDGGFHTDTQYF
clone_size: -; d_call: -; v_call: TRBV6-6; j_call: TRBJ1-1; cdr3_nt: TGTGCCAGCAGGGAGGACGGGAACACTGAAGCTTTCTTT; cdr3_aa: CASREDGNTEAFF
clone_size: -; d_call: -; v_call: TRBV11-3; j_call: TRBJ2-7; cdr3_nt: TGTGCCAGCAGCTTAGAAGGGGACTCCTACGAGCAGTACTTC; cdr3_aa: CASSLEGDSYEQYF
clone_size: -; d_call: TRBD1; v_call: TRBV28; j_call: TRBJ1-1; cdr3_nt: TGTGCCAGCAGTTGGACAGGGGGGAACACTGAAGCTTTCTTT; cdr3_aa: CASSWTGGNTEAFF
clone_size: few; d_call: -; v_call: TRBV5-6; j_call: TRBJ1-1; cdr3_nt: TGTGCCAGCAGCCTGACAGATTTCAGAACTGAAGCTTTCTTT; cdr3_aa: CASSLTDFRTEAFF
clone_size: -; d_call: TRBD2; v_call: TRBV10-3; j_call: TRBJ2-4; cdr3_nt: TGTGCCATCAGTGAGTCGAAACGGACTAGCGGGAGAAAAAACATTCAGTACTTC; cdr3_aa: CAISESKRTSGRKNIQYF
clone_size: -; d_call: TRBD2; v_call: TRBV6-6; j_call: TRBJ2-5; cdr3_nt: TGTGCCAGCAGTCGACTAGCGGGGGAGACCCAGTACTTC; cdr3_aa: CASSRLAGETQYF
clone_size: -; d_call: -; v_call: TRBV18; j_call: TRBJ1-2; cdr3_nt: TGTGCCAGCTCACCGGTTCACAGGGATGGCTACACCTTC; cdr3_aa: CASSPVHRDGYTF
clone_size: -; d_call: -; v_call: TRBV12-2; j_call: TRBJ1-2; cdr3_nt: TGTGCAAGTCGCTTCAGTCGTGGGGGCTACACCTTC; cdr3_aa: CASRFSRGGYTF
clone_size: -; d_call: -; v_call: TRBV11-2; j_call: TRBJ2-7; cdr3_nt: TGTGCCAGCAGCGACCCGGCCCAGGCGGTGTACGAGCAGTACTTC; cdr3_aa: CASSDPAQAVYEQYF
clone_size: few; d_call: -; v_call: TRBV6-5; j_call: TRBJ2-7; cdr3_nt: TGTGCCAGCAGTTACGAGGCAGCCTACGAGCAGTACTTC; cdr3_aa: CASSYEAAYEQYF
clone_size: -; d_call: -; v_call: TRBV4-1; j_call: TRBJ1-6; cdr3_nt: TGCGCCAGCAGCTTTGAGCGCTCCTATAATTCACCCCTCCACTTT; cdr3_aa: CASSFERSYNSPLHF
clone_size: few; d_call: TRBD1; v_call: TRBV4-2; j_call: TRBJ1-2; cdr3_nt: TGTGCCAGCAGCCCCTCGACAGGGGGCAACTATGGCTACACCTTC; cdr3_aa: CASSPSTGGNYGYTF
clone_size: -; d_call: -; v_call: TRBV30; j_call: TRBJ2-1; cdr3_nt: TGTGCCTGGAGTGGGGCCCTCCTATACAATGAGCAGTTCTTC; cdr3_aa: CAWSGALLYNEQFF